This T cell receptor (beta chain) derives from a study of cytomegalovirus exposure and HLA in healthy donors. This clone was detected only a few times. CDR1 and CDR2 from the germline V gene are SEHNR and FQNEAQ (reference sequence). V lost 6 bases, J lost 5 bases, and 13 bases stayed unmatched. CDR3 length: 15 amino acids. The study ran its PCR with 60 Vbeta and 13 Jbeta primers. Profiled with immunoSEQ multiplex PCR; TCRdb holds only in-frame clones, not every one. The sample lists roughly 110,000 clones, approximately 70% seen once, with 0.79% in the top ten. The clonotype originates from a boy younger than 18 in good health and CMV-seronegative. Sequenced: PBMCs. The chain uses TRBV7-9 and TRBJ2-7; TRBD1 matches 7 bases. DNA for the CDR3: TGTGCCAGCAGTTTTTCTGACAGGGTCGGTAACGAGCAGTACTTC. This codes for CASSFSDRVGNEQYF.